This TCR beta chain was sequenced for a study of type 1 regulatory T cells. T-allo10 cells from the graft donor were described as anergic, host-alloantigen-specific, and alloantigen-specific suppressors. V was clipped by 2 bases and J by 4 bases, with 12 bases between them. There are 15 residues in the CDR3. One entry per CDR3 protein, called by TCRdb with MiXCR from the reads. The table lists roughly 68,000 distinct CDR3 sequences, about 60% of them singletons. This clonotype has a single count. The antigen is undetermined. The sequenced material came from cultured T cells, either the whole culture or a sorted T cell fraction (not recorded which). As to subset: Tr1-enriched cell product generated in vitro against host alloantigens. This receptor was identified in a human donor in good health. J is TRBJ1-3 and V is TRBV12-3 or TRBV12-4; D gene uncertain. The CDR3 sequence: CASSLSVLAGNTIYF. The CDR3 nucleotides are TGTGCCAGCAGTTTAAGTGTGTTGGCGGGAAACACCATATATTTT.